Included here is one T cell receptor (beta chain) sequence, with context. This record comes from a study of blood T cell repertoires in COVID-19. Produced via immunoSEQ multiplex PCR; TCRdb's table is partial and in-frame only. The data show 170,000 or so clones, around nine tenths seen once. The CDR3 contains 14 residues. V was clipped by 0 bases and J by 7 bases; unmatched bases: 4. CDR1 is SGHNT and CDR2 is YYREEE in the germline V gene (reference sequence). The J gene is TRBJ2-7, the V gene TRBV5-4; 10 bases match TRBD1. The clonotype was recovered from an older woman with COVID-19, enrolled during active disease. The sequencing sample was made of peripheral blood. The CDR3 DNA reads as TGTGCCAGCAGCTTGGGGGACAGGGGCTGGGAGCAGTACTTC. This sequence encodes CASSLGDRGWEQYF.